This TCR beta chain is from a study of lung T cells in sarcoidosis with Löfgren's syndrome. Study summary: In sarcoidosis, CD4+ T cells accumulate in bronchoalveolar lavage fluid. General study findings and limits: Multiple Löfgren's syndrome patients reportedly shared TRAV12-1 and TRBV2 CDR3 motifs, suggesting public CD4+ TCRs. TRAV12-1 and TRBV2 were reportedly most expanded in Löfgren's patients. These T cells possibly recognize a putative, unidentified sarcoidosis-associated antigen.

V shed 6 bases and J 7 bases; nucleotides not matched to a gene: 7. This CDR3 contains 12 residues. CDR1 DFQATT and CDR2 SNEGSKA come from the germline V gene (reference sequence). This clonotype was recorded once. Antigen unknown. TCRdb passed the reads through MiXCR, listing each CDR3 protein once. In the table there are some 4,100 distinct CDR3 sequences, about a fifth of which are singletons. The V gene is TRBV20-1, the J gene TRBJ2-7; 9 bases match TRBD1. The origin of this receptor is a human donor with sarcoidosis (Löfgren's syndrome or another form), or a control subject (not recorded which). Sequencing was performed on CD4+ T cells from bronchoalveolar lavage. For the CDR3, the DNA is TGCAGTGCAACCGGGACAGGGAGAGAGCAGTACTTC. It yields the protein CSATGTGREQYF.